This T cell receptor beta chain came from a study of spatial heterogeneity in lung cancer (dated by TCRdb to between 2019 and 2020). In terms of the full investigation: More beta-chain than alpha-chain transcripts were consistently detected, likely reflecting higher beta-chain transcript abundance. In the raw uncorrected reads, each unique combination of TCR and UMI appeared more than ten times on average. TCR alpha and beta repertoires were quantitatively compared across multiple tumor regions, matched nontumor lung and blood in non-small cell lung cancer. TCR repertoire features were related to nonsynonymous mutation counts determined by whole-exome sequencing of tumor tissue. Both alpha and beta chains were TCR-sequenced in samples taken at surgery, namely 220 tumor regions, around 70 matched nontumor lung samples and some 53 PBMC samples. General study outcomes and caveats: Confirming at a functional level the hypothesis that regional TCRs recognize regional mutations was considered to require additional single-cell paired TCR alpha and beta sequencing.

This clonotype was counted ten times or more. Its antigen target is currently unknown. Within one base of it there is no much larger clone, and no base qualities were kept. The library was prepared using 5' RACE. Sequencing was performed on a NextSeq 500. To allow correction of PCR and sequencing errors, the TCR library protocol tagged every TCR cDNA molecule with a unique molecular identifier. The study's processing was this. Decombinator tools were used for TCR identification, UMI-based error correction and CDR3 extraction. TCRs above a frequency of 2 per 1,000, corresponding to the top 1% of the tumor frequency distribution, were defined as expanded. Each repertoire was subsampled 100 times to 5,000 TCRs, after which Renyi diversity was computed with the R vegan package. To build CDR3 similarity networks, amino acid triplet string-kernel similarity was used, and CDR3s were connected when their pairwise similarity was above 0.82. TCRdb cleaned the public reads at Q25 with fastp, built clones with MiXCR and kept in-frame beta chains. Rows merge per CDR3 protein into single entries with the most common DNA and genes. Clone size and V and J calls follow TCRdb, not the original study. Counted in this sample were about 35,000 distinct CDR3 sequences; around 3.1% of them appeared once. Around 36% of the sample goes to the ten largest clones.

Taken with the paper, the label for time point translates to: sample taken at primary tumor resection. Samples were obtained from fewer than 80 patients with early-stage, untreated non-small cell lung cancer from the lung TRACERx cohort. Whole RNA extracted from tumor and nontumor lung tissue, or from cryopreserved PBMC samples, was used for TCR sequencing without cell sorting. Patients were selected for TCR sequencing only if sufficient RNA was available from at least two tumor regions. Tumor and adjacent nontumor lung specimens were reviewed by a lung pathologist before selection. This sequence originates from a male donor with early-stage non-small cell lung cancer. Specimen: normal lung tissue next to the tumor, collected at surgery.

At the DNA level, the sequence is TGTGCCAGCAGGGGGGACAGGTGGACCTACGAGCAGTACTTC. Its coded protein is CASRGDRWTYEQYF. The chain employs TRBV2 and TRBJ2-7, with TRBD1 matching 8 junction bases. Inclusive of the bounding cysteine and phenylalanine, the CDR3 is 14 residues long. Only CDR3 DNA remains: 42 bases, in frame from the first base. V has 6 bases trimmed and J has 2 bases trimmed; junction bases matching no gene number 6. Sequences SNHLY (CDR1) and FYNNEI (CDR2) are obtained from the germline V gene. The full variable domain, completed from the reference TRBV2 and TRBJ2-7 proteins outside the CDR3, reads EPEVTQTPSHQVTQMGQEVILRCVPISNHLYFYWYRQILGQKVEFLVSFYNNEISEKSEIFDDQFSVERPDGSNFTLKIRSTKLEDSAMYFCASRGDRWTYEQYFGPGTRLTVT.